Described below is a single T cell receptor (beta chain) sequence and its context. Its antigen is still unknown. The table came from immunoSEQ multiplex PCR; TCRdb's copy has only in-frame clones and leaves some out. The repertoire has 150,000 to 250,000 clones, 80% to 95% of them found once; the top ten carry 3% to 3.5%. In germline, CDR1 is SNHLY, CDR2 FYNNEI. The CDR3 extends over 15 amino acids. Trimming left V 6 bases short and J 2 bases short, with 17 bases between. The entry originates in a study of T cell responses to AZD1222 COVID-19 vaccine. Study results and caveats: Repertoire sampling was restricted to post-peak T cell response timepoints. Among vaccine-associated CD4 TCRs, coverage spanned spike, with dominance at 160-218 and 743-854. In the spike-specific TCR repertoire, nearly half reportedly target unmutated variant regions.

The source is an adult who received the AZD1222 COVID-19 vaccine. J is TRBJ2-7 and V is TRBV2; D may be TRBD1 or TRBD2 (5 bases each). The sequences come from peripheral blood, collected 28 days after the second AZD1222 dose. CDR3 bases: TGTGCCAGCAGAAGGTTCGGGACGATTCCCTACGAGCAGTACTTC. Translation: CASRRFGTIPYEQYF.